This T cell receptor (beta chain) originates from a study of blood T cell repertoires in COVID-19 (dated by TCRdb to the early 2020s). With respect to the entire study: Samples from collaborators originated in the United States, Italy and Spain and spanned both the acute and convalescent phases of COVID-19. The repertoires were released in a freely available public database intended as a resource for research on the immune response to SARS-CoV-2. The material from the prospective study consisted of cDNA or gDNA derived from T cells, B-cell-depleted T cells, or PBMCs. The samples were drawn from two sources: the first 160 participants of the ongoing ImmuneRACE study, and 1,000 to 1,500 subjects contributed by 6 global collaborators. Where available, HLA class I and class II types were obtained from metadata supplied by the sample provider rather than from assay-based typing. The dataset comprised deeply sampled blood TCRbeta repertoires from subjects exposed to, actively infected with, or recovered from COVID-19. Sample metadata almost always included a de-identified subject ID, COVID-19 status, age in years and sex. Here is what the overall study found, with its caveats: The quantity of clinical and demographic metadata differed by source and by participant and was supplied without curation.

The collaborating institutions used their own protocols to collect whole blood in K2EDTA tubes. For TCRbeta analysis, collaborators shipped samples in one of three forms: frozen whole blood, isolated PBMCs, or DNA extracted from either of those sample types. Concerning this clone itself: This receptor's antigen is unknown. No clone much larger than this one lies a single base away; base qualities are absent.

In the germline V gene, CDR1 corresponds to KGHSH and CDR2 to LQKENI. The CDR3 has 18 amino acids, counting the end cysteine and phenylalanine. Only the CDR3 DNA is retained, 54 bases long and in frame from the first base. At the junction V is shortened by 5 bases and J by 8 bases; bases outside the gene matches: 18. The immunoSEQ Assay, a bias-controlled multiplex PCR, was used to amplify TCRbeta CDR3 regions from genomic DNA. From the authors' description of their analysis: The number of nucleated cells in each sample was estimated by amplification of reference gene primers within the assay. To quantify the absolute abundance of each unique TCRbeta CDR3 rearrangement, sequence reads were collapsed and filtered. For each sample, productive Simpson clonality was calculated by taking the square root of Simpson's diversity index across productive rearrangements. The table comes from immuneACCESS by way of TCRdb, which keeps in-frame sequences with V and J called. Part of the clones is missing from these tables; in studies checked, under half for an unresolved V gene and the rest for unknown reasons. For V, J and clone size, that table is used; D and trimming come from the DNA. Present in this sample are 250,000 to 400,000 clones, 80% to 90% of which were seen just once. 1% of the sample is held by the ten biggest clonotypes.

The TCR comes from a man aged 50-60 years with active or convalescent COVID-19. The sample taken for sequencing was peripheral blood. Recombination joined TRBV18 with TRBJ1-1, with TRBD1 identical over 12 junction bases. The CDR3 corresponds to CASSYYGTGGAQSGEAFF. Here is the DNA: TGTGCCAGCTCATATTACGGGACAGGGGGCGCGCAGTCTGGAGAAGCTTTCTTT.